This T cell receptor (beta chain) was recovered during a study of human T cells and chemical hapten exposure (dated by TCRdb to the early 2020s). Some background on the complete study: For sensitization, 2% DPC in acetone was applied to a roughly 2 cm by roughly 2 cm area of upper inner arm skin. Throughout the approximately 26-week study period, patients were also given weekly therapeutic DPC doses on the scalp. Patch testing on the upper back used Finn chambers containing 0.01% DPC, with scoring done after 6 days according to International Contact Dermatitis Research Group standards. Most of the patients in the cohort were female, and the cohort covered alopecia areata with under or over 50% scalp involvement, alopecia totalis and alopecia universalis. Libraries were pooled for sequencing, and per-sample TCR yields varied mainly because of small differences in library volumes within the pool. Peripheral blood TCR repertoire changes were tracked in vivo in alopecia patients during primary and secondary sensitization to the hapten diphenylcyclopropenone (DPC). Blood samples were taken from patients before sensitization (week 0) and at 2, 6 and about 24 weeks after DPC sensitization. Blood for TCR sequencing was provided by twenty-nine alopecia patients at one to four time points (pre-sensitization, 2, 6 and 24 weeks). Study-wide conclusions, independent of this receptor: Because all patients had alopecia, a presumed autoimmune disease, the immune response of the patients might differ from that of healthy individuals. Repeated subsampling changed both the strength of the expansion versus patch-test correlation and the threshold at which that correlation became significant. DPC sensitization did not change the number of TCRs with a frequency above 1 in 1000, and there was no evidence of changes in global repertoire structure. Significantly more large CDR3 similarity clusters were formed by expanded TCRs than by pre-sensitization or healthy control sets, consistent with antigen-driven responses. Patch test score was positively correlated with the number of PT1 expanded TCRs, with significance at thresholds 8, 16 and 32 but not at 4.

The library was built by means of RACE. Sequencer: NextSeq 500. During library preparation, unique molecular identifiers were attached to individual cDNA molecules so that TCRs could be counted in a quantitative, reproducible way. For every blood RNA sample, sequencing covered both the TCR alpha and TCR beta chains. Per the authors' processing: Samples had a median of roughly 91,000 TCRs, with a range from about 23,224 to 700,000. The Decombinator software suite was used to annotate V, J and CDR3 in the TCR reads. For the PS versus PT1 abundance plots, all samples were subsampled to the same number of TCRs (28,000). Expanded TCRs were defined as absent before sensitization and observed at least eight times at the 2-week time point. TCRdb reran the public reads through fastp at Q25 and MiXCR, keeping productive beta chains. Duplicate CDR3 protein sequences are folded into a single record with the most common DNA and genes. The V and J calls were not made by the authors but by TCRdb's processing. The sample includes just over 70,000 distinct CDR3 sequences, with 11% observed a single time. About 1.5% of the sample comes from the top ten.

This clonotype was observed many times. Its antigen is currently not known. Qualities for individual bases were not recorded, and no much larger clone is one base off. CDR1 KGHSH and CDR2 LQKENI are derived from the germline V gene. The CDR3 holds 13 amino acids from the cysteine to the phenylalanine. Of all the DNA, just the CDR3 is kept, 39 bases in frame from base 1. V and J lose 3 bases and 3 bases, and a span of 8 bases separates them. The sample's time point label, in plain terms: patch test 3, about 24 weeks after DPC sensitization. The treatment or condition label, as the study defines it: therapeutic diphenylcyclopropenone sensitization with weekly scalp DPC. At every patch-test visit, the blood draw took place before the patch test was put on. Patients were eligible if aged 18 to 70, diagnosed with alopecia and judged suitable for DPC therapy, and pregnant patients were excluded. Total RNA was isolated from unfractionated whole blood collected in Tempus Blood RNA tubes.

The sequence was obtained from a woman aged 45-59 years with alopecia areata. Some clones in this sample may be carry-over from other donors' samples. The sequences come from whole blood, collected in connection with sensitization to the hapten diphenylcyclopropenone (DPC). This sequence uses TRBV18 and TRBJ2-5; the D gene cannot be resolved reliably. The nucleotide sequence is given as TGTGCCAGCTCACCGCGACTGGAAGAGACCCAGTACTTC. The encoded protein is CASSPRLEETQYF.